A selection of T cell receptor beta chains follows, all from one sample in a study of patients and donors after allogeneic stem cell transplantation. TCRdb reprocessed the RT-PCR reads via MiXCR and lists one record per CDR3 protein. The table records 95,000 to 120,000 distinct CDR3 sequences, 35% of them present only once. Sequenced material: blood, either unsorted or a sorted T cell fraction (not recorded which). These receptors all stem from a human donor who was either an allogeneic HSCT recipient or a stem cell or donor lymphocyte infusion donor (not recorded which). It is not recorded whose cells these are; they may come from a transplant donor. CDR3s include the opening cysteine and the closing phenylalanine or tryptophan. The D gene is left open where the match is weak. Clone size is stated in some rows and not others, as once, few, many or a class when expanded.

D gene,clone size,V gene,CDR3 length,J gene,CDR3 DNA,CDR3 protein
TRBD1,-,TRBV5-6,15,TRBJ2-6,TGTGCCAGCAGCTGGGACAGTCATGGGGCCAACGTCCTGACTTTC,CASSWDSHGANVLTF
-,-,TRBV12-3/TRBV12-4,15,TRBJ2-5,TGTGCCAGCAGTTTAAGGGCCCTTACACAAGAGACCCAGTACTTC,CASSLRALTQETQYF
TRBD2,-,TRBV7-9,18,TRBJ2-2,TGTGCCAGCAGCCCTCCCCGGGCGGGAGCCTTAAACACCGGGGAGCTGTTTTTT,CASSPPRAGALNTGELFF
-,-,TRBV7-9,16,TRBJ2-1,TGTGCCAGCAGCTTAGCAGGGGGAGGACGTTTCAATGAGCAGTTCTTC,CASSLAGGGRFNEQFF
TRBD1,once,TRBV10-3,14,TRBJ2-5,TGTGCCATCAGTGTCGCAGGGGGTAGAGAGACCCAGTACTTC,CAISVAGGRETQYF
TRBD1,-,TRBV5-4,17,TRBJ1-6,TGTGCCAGCAGCTTGTGGGGACAGAGCTCCTATAATTCACCCCTCCACTTT,CASSLWGQSSYNSPLHF
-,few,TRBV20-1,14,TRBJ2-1,TGCAGTGCTAGAGGACTGGGCTCCTACAATGAGCAGTTCTTC,CSARGLGSYNEQFF
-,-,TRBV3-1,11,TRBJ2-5,TGTGCCAGCAGCCGCGGGGAGACCCAGTACTTC,CASSRGETQYF
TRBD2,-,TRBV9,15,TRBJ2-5,TGTGCCAGCAGCGTCATCGGCGGGAGCCCAGAGACCCAGTACTTC,CASSVIGGSPETQYF
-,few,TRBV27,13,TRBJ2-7,TGTGCCAGCAGTTTAGAAGGGTTCGGCGAGCAGTACTTC,CASSLEGFGEQYF
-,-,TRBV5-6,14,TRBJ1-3,TGTGCCAGCCGCCAGGGACTCGCTGGAAACACCATATATTTT,CASRQGLAGNTIYF
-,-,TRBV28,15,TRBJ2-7,TGTGCCAGCAGTTTTGAGCGCCGCAAACTATACGAGCAGTACTTC,CASSFERRKLYEQYF
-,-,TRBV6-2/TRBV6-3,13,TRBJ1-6,TGTGCCAGCAGTTACGACGGCCGCTCACCCCTCCACTTT,CASSYDGRSPLHF
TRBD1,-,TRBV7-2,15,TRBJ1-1,TGTGCCAGCAGCTTAGAGGGCAGGGGGCGTGTTGAAGCTTTCTTT,CASSLEGRGRVEAFF
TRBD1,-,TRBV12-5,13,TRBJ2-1,TGTGCTAGTGGTTTAGACAGGGTCAATGAGCAGTTCTTC,CASGLDRVNEQFF
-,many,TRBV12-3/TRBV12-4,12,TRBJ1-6,TGTGCCAGCAGTTTTGAGGGAGGGGCCCTCCACTTT,CASSFEGGALHF
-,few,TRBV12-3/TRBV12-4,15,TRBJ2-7,TGTGCCAGCAGTTTGACCGGGTCCGGGGCCTACGAGCAGTACTTC,CASSLTGSGAYEQYF
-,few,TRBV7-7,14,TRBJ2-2,TGTGCTAGCAGCTTAGGGTTCGGCACCGGGGAGCTGTTTTTT,CASSLGFGTGELFF
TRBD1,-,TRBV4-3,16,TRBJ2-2,TGCGCCAGCAGCCAGTCTGACAGGGTTTTCAGCGGGGAGCTGTTTTTT,CASSQSDRVFSGELFF
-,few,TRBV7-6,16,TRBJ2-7,TGTGCCAGCAGCTTAGCAGGACAGAAGCTAGCTGTGGGACAGTACTTC,CASSLAGQKLAVGQYF
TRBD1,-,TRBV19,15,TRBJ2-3,TGTGCCAGTAGTATTACAGGGACAGGAACAGATACGCAGTATTTT,CASSITGTGTDTQYF
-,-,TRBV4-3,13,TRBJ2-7,TGCGCCAGCAGCCAAGATAGGAAGGGCGAGCAGTACTTC,CASSQDRKGEQYF
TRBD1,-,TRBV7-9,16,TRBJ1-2,TGTGCCAGCAGCTTAGTCCGCAGGGGGCCTGGCTATGGCTACACCTTC,CASSLVRRGPGYGYTF
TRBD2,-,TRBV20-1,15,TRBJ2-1,TGCAGTGCTAGGCAAGCGGGAAGTACCTACAATGAGCAGTTCTTC,CSARQAGSTYNEQFF
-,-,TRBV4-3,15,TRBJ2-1,TGCGCCAGCAGCCTTACCCCTAGCTCCTACAATGAGCAGTTCTTC,CASSLTPSSYNEQFF
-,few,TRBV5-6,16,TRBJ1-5,TGTGCCAGCAGCTTGGGAGGGATCCTCAACAATCAGCCCCAGCATTTT,CASSLGGILNNQPQHF
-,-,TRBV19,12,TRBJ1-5,TGTGCCAGTAGTATGGGGTTTCAGCCCCAGCATTTT,CASSMGFQPQHF